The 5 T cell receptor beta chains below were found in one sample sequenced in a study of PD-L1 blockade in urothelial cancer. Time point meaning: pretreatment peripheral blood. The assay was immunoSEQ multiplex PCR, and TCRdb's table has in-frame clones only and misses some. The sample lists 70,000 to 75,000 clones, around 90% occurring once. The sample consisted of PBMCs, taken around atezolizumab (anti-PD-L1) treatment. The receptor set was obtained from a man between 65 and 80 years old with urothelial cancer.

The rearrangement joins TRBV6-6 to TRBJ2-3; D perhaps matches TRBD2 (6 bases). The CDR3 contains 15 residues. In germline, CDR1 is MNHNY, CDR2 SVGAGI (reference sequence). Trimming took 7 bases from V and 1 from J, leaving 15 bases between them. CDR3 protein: CASTGLFVGTDTQYF. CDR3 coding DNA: TGTGCCAGCACTGGACTATTTGTGGGCACAGATACGCAGTATTTT.

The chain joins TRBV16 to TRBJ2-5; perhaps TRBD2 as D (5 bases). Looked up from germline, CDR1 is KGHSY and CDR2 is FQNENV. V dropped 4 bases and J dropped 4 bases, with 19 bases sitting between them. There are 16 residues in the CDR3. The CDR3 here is CASSRDLSGGGETQYF. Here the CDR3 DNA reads TGTGCCAGCAGCCGTGATTTGTCCGGAGGTGGAGAGACCCAGTACTTC.

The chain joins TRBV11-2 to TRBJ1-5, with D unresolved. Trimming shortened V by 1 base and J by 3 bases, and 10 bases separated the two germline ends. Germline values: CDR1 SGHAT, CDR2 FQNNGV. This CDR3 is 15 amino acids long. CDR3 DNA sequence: TGTGCCAGCAGCTTAGGTCCGGGATTCAATCAGCCCCAGCATTTT. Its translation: CASSLGPGFNQPQHF.

Written as DNA, the CDR3 is TGCGCCAGCAGTGTTACTAGCGGAACCCAGTCCTACGAGCAGTACTTC. This gives the protein CASSVTSGTQSYEQYF. This chain joins TRBV10-2 and TRBJ2-7, with 8 bases matching TRBD2. Germline CDR1 reads WSHSY; CDR2 reads SAAADI. V lost 4 bases and J lost 1; bases outside the gene matches: 9. The CDR3 is 16 amino acids.

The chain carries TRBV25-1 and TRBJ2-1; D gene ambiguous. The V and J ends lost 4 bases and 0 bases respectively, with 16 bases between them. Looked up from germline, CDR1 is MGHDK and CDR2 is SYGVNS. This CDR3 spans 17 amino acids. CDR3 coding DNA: TGTGCCAGCAGTGGCGTGAACTTCTTGAGCTCCTACAATGAGCAGTTCTTC. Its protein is CASSGVNFLSSYNEQFF. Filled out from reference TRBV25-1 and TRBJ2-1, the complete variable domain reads EADIYQTPRYLVIGTGKKITLECSQTMGHDKMYWYQQDPGMELHLIHYSYGVNSTEKGDLSSESTVSRIRTEHFPLTLESARPSHTSQYLCASSGVNFLSSYNEQFFGPGTRLTVL.